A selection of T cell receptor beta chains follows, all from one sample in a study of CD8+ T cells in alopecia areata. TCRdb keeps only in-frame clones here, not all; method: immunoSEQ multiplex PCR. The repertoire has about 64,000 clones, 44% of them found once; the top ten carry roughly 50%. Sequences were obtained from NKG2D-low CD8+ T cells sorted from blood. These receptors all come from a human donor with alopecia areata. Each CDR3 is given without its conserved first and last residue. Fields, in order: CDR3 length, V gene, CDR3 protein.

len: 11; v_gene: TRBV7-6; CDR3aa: ASSLAFGGTQY
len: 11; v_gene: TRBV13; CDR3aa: ASSWTGTYEQY
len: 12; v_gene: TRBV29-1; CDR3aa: SVEDMKDTREQY
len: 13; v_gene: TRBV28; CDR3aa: ASRDPGLANNEQF
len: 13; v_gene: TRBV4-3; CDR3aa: ASSQDGRRYNEQF
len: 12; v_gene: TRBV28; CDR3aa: ASSPRGQGAGYT
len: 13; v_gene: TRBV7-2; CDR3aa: ASSLTSGGADTQY
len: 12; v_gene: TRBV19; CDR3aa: ASSISLVGNEQF
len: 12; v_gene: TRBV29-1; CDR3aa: SVPVRVPNTEAF
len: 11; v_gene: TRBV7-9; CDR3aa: ASSLGPRQPQH
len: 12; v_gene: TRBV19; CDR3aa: ASSIVQGSYEQY
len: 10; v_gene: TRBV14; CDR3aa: ASSQVLETQY
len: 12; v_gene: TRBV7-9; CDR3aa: ASSPPSSNQPQH
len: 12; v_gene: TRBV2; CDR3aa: ASTGTGGRDEQF
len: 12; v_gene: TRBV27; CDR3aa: ASIPTGGDNEQY
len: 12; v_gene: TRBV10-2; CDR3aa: ASREDREVQPQH
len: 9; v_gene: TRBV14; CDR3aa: ASSQHYEQY
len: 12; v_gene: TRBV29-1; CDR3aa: SVGPGKTYNEQF
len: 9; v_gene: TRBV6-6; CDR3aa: ASSNSYEQY
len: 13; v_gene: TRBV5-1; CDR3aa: ASSPEGRVFNEQY
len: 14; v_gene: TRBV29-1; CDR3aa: SVDSGAGTLPYPQY
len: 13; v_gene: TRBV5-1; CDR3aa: ASSLWTGAAYEQY
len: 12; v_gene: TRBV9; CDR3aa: ASSGGSVTGELF
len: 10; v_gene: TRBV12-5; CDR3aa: ASGISAYEQY
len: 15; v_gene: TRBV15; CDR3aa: ATSIRQVRLVGNEQF
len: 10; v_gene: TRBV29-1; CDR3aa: SFKGQSPEQY
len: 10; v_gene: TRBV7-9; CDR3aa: ASSLSGDTQY